A selection of T cell receptor beta chains follows, all from one sample in a study of OX40 agonist ivuxolimab in advanced cancers. The assay was immunoSEQ multiplex PCR, and TCRdb's table has in-frame clones only and misses some. This table has approximately 51,000 clones, over 65% appearing once. Sample: CD4+ or CD8+ T cells sorted from blood, taken in a trial of the OX40 agonist ivuxolimab. The receptor set was obtained from an adult with an advanced solid tumor such as melanoma, head and neck, liver or kidney cancer. CDR3s include the opening cysteine and the closing phenylalanine or tryptophan. Each record gives: CDR3 DNA, CDR3 protein, J gene, D gene, clone size, V gene. The D gene is left open where the match is weak. Part of the rows lack a size; the others show once, few, many or a class for expanded clones.

CDR3nt: TGTGCCAGCTCACCACGTTGGGAAACGGGAGGCTACACCTTC; CDR3aa: CASSPRWETGGYTF; j_gene: TRBJ1-2; d_gene: .; abundance: .; v_gene: TRBV18
CDR3nt: TGCGCCAGCAGCATTGGCGGGGACAGGGTTTCACCCCTCCACTTT; CDR3aa: CASSIGGDRVSPLHF; j_gene: TRBJ1-6; d_gene: TRBD1; abundance: .; v_gene: TRBV5-1
CDR3nt: TGTGTCAGCAGTTTGGGGATAGCGGGAGTCGGCGGGGAGCTGTTTTTT; CDR3aa: CVSSLGIAGVGGELFF; j_gene: TRBJ2-2; d_gene: TRBD2; abundance: .; v_gene: TRBV7-9
CDR3nt: TGCGCCAGCAGTGAGTCCCGGGGCTCCTACAATGAGCAGTTCTTC; CDR3aa: CASSESRGSYNEQFF; j_gene: TRBJ2-1; d_gene: .; abundance: few; v_gene: TRBV10-1
CDR3nt: TGCAGCGTTGAAAAGGGGTCAAACACTGAAGCTTTCTTT; CDR3aa: CSVEKGSNTEAFF; j_gene: TRBJ1-1; d_gene: .; abundance: .; v_gene: TRBV29-1
CDR3nt: TGTGCCAGTAGTAGTCCCTCAGGGGGAGTTCGCTTGAGTAGCAATCAGCCCCAGCATTTT; CDR3aa: CASSSPSGGVRLSSNQPQHF; j_gene: TRBJ1-5; d_gene: TRBD1; abundance: medium-sized; v_gene: TRBV19
CDR3nt: TGTGCCAGCAGTCTTCGGTCTCCGGGACAGCCAACGGATAGCAATCAGCCCCAGCATTTT; CDR3aa: CASSLRSPGQPTDSNQPQHF; j_gene: TRBJ1-5; d_gene: TRBD1; abundance: .; v_gene: TRBV5-5
CDR3nt: TGTGCCAGCTCCCCATACTATGGCTACACCTTC; CDR3aa: CASSPYYGYTF; j_gene: TRBJ1-2; d_gene: .; abundance: once; v_gene: TRBV6-1
CDR3nt: TGTGCTAGTGGTTTGGTACCCTGGGGGACGGGAAGCTCTGGGGCCAACGTCCTGACTTTC; CDR3aa: CASGLVPWGTGSSGANVLTF; j_gene: TRBJ2-6; d_gene: .; abundance: .; v_gene: TRBV12-5
CDR3nt: TGTGCCAGCAGTACCCAATCTAACACTGAAGCTTTCTTT; CDR3aa: CASSTQSNTEAFF; j_gene: TRBJ1-1; d_gene: .; abundance: .; v_gene: TRBV6-1
CDR3nt: TGCGCCAGCAGCTTGGGAGACAGGGATCGTACTGAAGCTTTCTTT; CDR3aa: CASSLGDRDRTEAFF; j_gene: TRBJ1-1; d_gene: TRBD1; abundance: .; v_gene: TRBV5-1
CDR3nt: TGTGCCATCAGTGAGTCGTCGACAACCCCGAACGGCTACACCTTC; CDR3aa: CAISESSTTPNGYTF; j_gene: TRBJ1-2; d_gene: .; abundance: .; v_gene: TRBV10-3
CDR3nt: TGTGCCAGCAGCTCTGCGGGAGTCTACGAGCAGTACTTC; CDR3aa: CASSSAGVYEQYF; j_gene: TRBJ2-7; d_gene: TRBD2; abundance: .; v_gene: TRBV7-8
CDR3nt: TGTGCCAGCAGCCCAACGGGGGGCAACAGGGATTATGAGCAGTTCTTC; CDR3aa: CASSPTGGNRDYEQFF; j_gene: TRBJ2-1; d_gene: .; abundance: many; v_gene: TRBV9
CDR3nt: TGTGCCAGCAGTTACGTTGGGGGCTCTGGGGCCAACGTCCTGACTTTC; CDR3aa: CASSYVGGSGANVLTF; j_gene: TRBJ2-6; d_gene: .; abundance: once; v_gene: TRBV6-5
CDR3nt: TGTGCCAGCAGCTTTGGTTCGGGACTAGTAGGAAATGAGCAGTTCTTC; CDR3aa: CASSFGSGLVGNEQFF; j_gene: TRBJ2-1; d_gene: TRBD2; abundance: .; v_gene: TRBV13
CDR3nt: TGTGCCAGCAGCTTCGAGGACTACTATAGCAATCAGCCCCAGCATTTT; CDR3aa: CASSFEDYYSNQPQHF; j_gene: TRBJ1-5; d_gene: .; abundance: .; v_gene: TRBV7-2
CDR3nt: TGTGCCAGCAGTGAGGGCGGCCTCGCCCGAGAGACCCAGTACTTC; CDR3aa: CASSEGGLARETQYF; j_gene: TRBJ2-5; d_gene: .; abundance: .; v_gene: TRBV2
CDR3nt: TGTGCCAGCTCACCGGGACTCCAGCTCTTCAATGAGCAGTTCTTC; CDR3aa: CASSPGLQLFNEQFF; j_gene: TRBJ2-1; d_gene: .; abundance: .; v_gene: TRBV18
CDR3nt: TGTGCCAGCTCACCCCCGGGACAGGGGGCCCACGAGCAGTACTTC; CDR3aa: CASSPPGQGAHEQYF; j_gene: TRBJ2-7; d_gene: TRBD1; abundance: .; v_gene: TRBV18
CDR3nt: TGTGCCAGCAGATTAGAGGATTTGAACACTGAAGCTTTCTTT; CDR3aa: CASRLEDLNTEAFF; j_gene: TRBJ1-1; d_gene: .; abundance: .; v_gene: TRBV6-6
CDR3nt: TGTGCCAGCAGCTTAGATCCAAACATTCAGTACTTC; CDR3aa: CASSLDPNIQYF; j_gene: TRBJ2-4; d_gene: .; abundance: .; v_gene: TRBV11-2
CDR3nt: TGTGCCAGCAGTTACTCGTTCACGGGGGTTGAGCAGCCCCAGCATTTT; CDR3aa: CASSYSFTGVEQPQHF; j_gene: TRBJ1-5; d_gene: .; abundance: .; v_gene: TRBV6-5
CDR3nt: TGCGCCAGCAGCTCCGGACTAGCAGCGAACACCGGGGAGCTGTTTTTT; CDR3aa: CASSSGLAANTGELFF; j_gene: TRBJ2-2; d_gene: TRBD2; abundance: .; v_gene: TRBV5-1
CDR3nt: TGCAGTGCTACCAACTATGGCTACACCTTC; CDR3aa: CSATNYGYTF; j_gene: TRBJ1-2; d_gene: .; abundance: many; v_gene: TRBV20-1
CDR3nt: TGTGCCAGCAGGAGCGGGAGGGATTACAATGAGCAGTTCTTC; CDR3aa: CASRSGRDYNEQFF; j_gene: TRBJ2-1; d_gene: TRBD2; abundance: .; v_gene: TRBV5-4
CDR3nt: TGTGCCAGCAGCTTAACGGGCGGGATAGGTAATGAGCAGTTCTTC; CDR3aa: CASSLTGGIGNEQFF; j_gene: TRBJ2-1; d_gene: .; abundance: few; v_gene: TRBV7-3
CDR3nt: TGCGCCAGCAGCCGACAGAACATGAACACTGAAGCTTTCTTT; CDR3aa: CASSRQNMNTEAFF; j_gene: TRBJ1-1; d_gene: .; abundance: .; v_gene: TRBV5-1
CDR3nt: TGTGCCAGCAGCTCCGTAGTTGGGGCCAACGTCCTGACTTTC; CDR3aa: CASSSVVGANVLTF; j_gene: TRBJ2-6; d_gene: .; abundance: few; v_gene: TRBV7-2
CDR3nt: TGCAGCGCTCTGAGGGGATATAACACTGAAGCTTTCTTT; CDR3aa: CSALRGYNTEAFF; j_gene: TRBJ1-1; d_gene: .; abundance: .; v_gene: TRBV29-1
CDR3nt: TGTGCCAGTAGTACAAACCAAGGGTCGGAGCAGTTCTTC; CDR3aa: CASSTNQGSEQFF; j_gene: TRBJ2-1; d_gene: .; abundance: once; v_gene: TRBV19
CDR3nt: TGTGCCAGCAGTTCTATCAGGAGGGTGGGCACAGATACGCAGTATTTT; CDR3aa: CASSSIRRVGTDTQYF; j_gene: TRBJ2-3; d_gene: .; abundance: .; v_gene: TRBV28
CDR3nt: TGTGCCAGCAGTTCAGAGGCTAGCGGGAGTAACATTCAGTACTTC; CDR3aa: CASSSEASGSNIQYF; j_gene: TRBJ2-4; d_gene: TRBD2; abundance: .; v_gene: TRBV28
CDR3nt: TGCGCCAGCAGCTTACAGCCAGGGGACACTGAAGCTTTCTTT; CDR3aa: CASSLQPGDTEAFF; j_gene: TRBJ1-1; d_gene: .; abundance: .; v_gene: TRBV5-1
CDR3nt: TGCGCCAGCAGCTTGGGCCCGGGAAGCGGGAGCAGCTCCTACGAGCAGTACTTC; CDR3aa: CASSLGPGSGSSSYEQYF; j_gene: TRBJ2-7; d_gene: TRBD2; abundance: once; v_gene: TRBV5-1